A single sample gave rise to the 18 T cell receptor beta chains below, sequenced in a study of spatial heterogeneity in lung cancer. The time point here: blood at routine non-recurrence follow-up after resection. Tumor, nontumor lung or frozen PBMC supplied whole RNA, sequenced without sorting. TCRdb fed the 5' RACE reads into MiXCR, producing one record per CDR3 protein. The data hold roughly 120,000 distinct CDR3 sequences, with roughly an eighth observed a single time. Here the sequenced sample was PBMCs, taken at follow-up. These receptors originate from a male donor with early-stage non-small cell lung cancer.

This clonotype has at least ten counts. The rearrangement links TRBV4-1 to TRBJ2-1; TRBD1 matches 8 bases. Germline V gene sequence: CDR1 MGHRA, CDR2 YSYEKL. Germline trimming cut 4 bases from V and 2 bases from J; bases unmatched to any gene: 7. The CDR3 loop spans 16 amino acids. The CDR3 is CASSLSGTGAYNEQFF. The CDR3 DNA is TGCGCCAGCAGCCTTTCGGGGACAGGAGCCTACAATGAGCAGTTCTTC.

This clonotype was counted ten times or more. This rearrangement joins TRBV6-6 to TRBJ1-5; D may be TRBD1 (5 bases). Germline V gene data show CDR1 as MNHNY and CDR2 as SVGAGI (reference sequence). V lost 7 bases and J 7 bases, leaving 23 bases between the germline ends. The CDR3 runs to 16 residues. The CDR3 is CASIDPSGEVGQPQHF. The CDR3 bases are TGTGCCAGCATCGACCCGTCGGGGGAGGTAGGACAGCCCCAGCATTTT.

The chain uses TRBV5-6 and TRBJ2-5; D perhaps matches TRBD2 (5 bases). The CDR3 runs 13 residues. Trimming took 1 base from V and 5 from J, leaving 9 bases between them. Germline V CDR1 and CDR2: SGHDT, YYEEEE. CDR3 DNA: TGTGCCAGCAGCTTGATCGGGGATGAGACCCAGTACTTC. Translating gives CASSLIGDETQYF. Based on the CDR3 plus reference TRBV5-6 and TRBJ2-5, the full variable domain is DAGVTQSPTHLIKTRGQQVTLRCSPKSGHDTVSWYQQALGQGPQFIFQYYEEEERQRGNFPDRFSGHQFPNYSSELNVNALLLGDSALYLCASSLIGDETQYFGPGTRLLVL.

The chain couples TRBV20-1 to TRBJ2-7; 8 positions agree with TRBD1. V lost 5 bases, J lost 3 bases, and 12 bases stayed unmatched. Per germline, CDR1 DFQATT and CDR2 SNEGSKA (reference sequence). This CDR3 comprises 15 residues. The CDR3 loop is CSAPLRGPMFYEQYF. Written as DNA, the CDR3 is TGCAGTGCTCCGCTCAGGGGGCCCATGTTCTACGAGCAGTACTTC.

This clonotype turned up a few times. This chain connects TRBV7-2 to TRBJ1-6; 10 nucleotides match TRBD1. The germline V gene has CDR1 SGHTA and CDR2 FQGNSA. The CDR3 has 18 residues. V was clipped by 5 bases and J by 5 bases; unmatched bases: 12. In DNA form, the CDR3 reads TGTGCCAGCAGCCTCCGCGCCGGGACAGGGGTAAATAATTCACCCCTCCACTTT. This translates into CASSLRAGTGVNNSPLHF. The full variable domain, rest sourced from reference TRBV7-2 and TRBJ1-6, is GAGVSQSPSNKVTEKGKDVELRCDPISGHTALYWYRQSLGQGLEFLIYFQGNSAPDKSGLPSDRFSAERTGGSVSTLTIQRTQQEDSAVYLCASSLRAGTGVNNSPLHFGNGTRLTVT.

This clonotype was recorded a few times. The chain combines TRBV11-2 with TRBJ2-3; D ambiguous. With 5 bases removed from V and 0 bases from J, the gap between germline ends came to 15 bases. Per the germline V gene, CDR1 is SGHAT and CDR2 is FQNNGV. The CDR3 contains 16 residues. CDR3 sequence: CASSAFGPVSTDTQYF. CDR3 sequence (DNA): TGTGCCAGCAGCGCTTTCGGGCCCGTTAGCACAGATACGCAGTATTTT. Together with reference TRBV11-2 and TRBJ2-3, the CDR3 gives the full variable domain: EAGVAQSPRYKIIEKRQSVAFWCNPISGHATLYWYQQILGQGPKLLIQFQNNGVVDDSQLPKDRFSAERLKGVDSTLKIQPAKLEDSAVYLCASSAFGPVSTDTQYFGPGTRLTVL.

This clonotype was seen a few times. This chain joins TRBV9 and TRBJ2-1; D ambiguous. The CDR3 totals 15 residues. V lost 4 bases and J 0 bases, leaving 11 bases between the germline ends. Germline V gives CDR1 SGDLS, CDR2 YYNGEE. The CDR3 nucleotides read TGTGCCAGCAGCCCCAGTAGGTCCTCCTACAATGAGCAGTTCTTC. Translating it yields CASSPSRSSYNEQFF.

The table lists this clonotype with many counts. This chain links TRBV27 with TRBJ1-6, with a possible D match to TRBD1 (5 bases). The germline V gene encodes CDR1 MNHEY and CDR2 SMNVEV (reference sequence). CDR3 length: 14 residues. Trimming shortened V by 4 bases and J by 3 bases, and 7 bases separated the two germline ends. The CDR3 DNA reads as TGTGCCAGCAGTTCAGGGTTCTATAATTCACCCCTCCACTTT. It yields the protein CASSSGFYNSPLHF.

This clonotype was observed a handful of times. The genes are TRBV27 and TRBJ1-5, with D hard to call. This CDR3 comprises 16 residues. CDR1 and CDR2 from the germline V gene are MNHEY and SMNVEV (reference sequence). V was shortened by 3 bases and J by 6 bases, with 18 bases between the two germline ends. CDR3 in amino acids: CASSFPPLGSGQPQHF. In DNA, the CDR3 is TGTGCCAGCAGTTTCCCCCCGTTGGGGTCTGGTCAGCCCCAGCATTTT.

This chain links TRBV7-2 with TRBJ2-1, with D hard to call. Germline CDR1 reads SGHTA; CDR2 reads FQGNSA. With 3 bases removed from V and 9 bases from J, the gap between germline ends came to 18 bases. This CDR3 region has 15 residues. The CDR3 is CASSFRQSGVAEQFF. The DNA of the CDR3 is TGTGCCAGCAGCTTCCGTCAGTCGGGCGTTGCTGAGCAGTTCTTC.

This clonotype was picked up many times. The chain's CDR3 is CASSRRLAAYNEQFF. The CDR3 region has the DNA TGTGCCAGCAGTCGCAGACTAGCGGCGTACAATGAGCAGTTCTTC. The chain joins TRBV6-2 or TRBV6-3 to TRBJ2-1, with TRBD2 matching 9 bases. Germline CDR1 reads MNHEY; CDR2 reads SVGEGT. The CDR3 contains 15 residues. J was trimmed by 4 bases and V by 5 bases; bases with no gene match: 6.

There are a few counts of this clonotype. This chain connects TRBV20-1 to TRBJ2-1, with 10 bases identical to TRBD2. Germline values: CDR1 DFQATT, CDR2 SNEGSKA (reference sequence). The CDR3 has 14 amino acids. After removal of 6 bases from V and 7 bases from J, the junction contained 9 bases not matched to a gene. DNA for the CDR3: TGCAGTGCCCGCGGGACTAGCGACGTAAATGAGCAGTTCTTC. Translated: CSARGTSDVNEQFF.

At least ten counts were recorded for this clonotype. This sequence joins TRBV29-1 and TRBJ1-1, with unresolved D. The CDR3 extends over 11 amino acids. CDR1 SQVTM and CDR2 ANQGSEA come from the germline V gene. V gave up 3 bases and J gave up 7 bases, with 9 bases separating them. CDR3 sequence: CSVENVGEAFF. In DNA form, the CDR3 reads TGCAGCGTTGAGAATGTGGGTGAAGCTTTCTTT. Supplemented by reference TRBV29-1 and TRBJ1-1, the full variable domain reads SAVISQKPSRDICQRGTSLTIQCQVDSQVTMMFWYRQQPGQSLTLIATANQGSEATYESGFVIDKFPISRPNLTFSTLTVSNMSPEDSSIYLCSVENVGEAFFGQGTRLTVV.

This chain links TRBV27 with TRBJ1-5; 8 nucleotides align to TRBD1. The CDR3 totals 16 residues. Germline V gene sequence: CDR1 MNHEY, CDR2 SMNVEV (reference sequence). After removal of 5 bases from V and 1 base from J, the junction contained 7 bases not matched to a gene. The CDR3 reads CASSAWTGLSNQPQHF. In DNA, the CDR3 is TGTGCCAGCAGTGCCTGGACAGGGTTGAGCAATCAGCCCCAGCATTTT.

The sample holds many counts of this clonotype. The CDR3 DNA sequence: TGTGCCAGCAGTGACCTAACAGGGATCAATCAGCCCCAGCATTTT. Protein product: CASSDLTGINQPQHF. This chain links TRBV6-5 with TRBJ1-5; the D gene is possibly TRBD1 (6 bases). CDR3 length: 15 amino acids. CDR1 is MNHEY, CDR2 SVGAGI, per germline. The germline V and J ends were trimmed by 5 bases and 3 bases, with 14 bases remaining between them.

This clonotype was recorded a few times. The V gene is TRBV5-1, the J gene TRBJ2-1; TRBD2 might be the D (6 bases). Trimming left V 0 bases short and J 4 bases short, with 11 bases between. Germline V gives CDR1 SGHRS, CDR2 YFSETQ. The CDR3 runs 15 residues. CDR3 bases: TGCGCCAGCAGCTTGGAGGCGGGGCTGTACAATGAGCAGTTCTTC. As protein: CASSLEAGLYNEQFF.

Here the CDR3 reads CASSGARGRGETQYF. For the CDR3, the DNA is TGTGCCAGCAGCGGGGCCCGGGGCCGGGGAGAGACCCAGTACTTC. V usage is TRBV25-1 and J usage is TRBJ2-5, with D possibly being TRBD1 or TRBD2 (5 bases each). From germline, CDR1 is MGHDK and CDR2 SYGVNS. The V and J ends lost 6 bases and 4 bases respectively, with 18 bases between them. The CDR3 totals 15 residues. Full variable domain (remainder filled in from reference TRBV25-1 and TRBJ2-5): EADIYQTPRYLVIGTGKKITLECSQTMGHDKMYWYQQDPGMELHLIHYSYGVNSTEKGDLSSESTVSRIRTEHFPLTLESARPSHTSQYLCASSGARGRGETQYFGPGTRLLVL.

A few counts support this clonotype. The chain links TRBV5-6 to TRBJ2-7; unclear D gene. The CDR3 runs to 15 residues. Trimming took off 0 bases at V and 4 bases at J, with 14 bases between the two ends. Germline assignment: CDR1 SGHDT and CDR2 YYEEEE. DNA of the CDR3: TGTGCCAGCAGCTTGGCAGAGCAGAATCTATACGAGCAGTACTTC. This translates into CASSLAEQNLYEQYF. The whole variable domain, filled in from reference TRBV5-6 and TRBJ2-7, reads DAGVTQSPTHLIKTRGQQVTLRCSPKSGHDTVSWYQQALGQGPQFIFQYYEEEERQRGNFPDRFSGHQFPNYSSELNVNALLLGDSALYLCASSLAEQNLYEQYFGPGTRLTVT.